Only one count was recorded for the clone carrying this T cell receptor beta chain. The germline gives CDR1 LNHDA, CDR2 SQIVND (reference sequence). V gave up 0 bases and J gave up 0 bases, with 12 bases separating them. The CDR3 runs to 17 residues. Constant-segment-primed 5'RACE gave TCR alpha and TCR beta cDNA libraries with sample barcodes and UMIs. TCRdb ran MiXCR on the 5' RACE reads and lists one entry per CDR3 protein. The data show about 470,000 distinct CDR3 sequences, 15% to 20% seen once. This entry comes from a study of T-cell memory formation after mild COVID-19. The receptor comes from an adult woman who had mild COVID-19 (a few samples of this study predate the infection). Cell type and time point are not known. The sample comprised PBMCs or a T cell subset sorted from them (not recorded which). The chain has TRBV19 and TRBJ2-1; D unclear. For the CDR3, the DNA is TGTGCCAGTAGTATAGATAGGACGGCGAGCTCCTACAATGAGCAGTTCTTC. Translating gives CASSIDRTASSYNEQFF. Filled out from reference TRBV19 and TRBJ2-1, the complete variable domain reads DGGITQSPKYLFRKEGQNVTLSCEQNLNHDAMYWYRQDPGQGLRLIYYSQIVNDFQKGDIAEGYSVSREKKESFPLTVTSAQKNPTAFYLCASSIDRTASSYNEQFFGPGTRLTVL.